Following are 17 T cell receptor beta chains from one sample sequenced in a study of blood T cells in healthy people across ages. A sample-barcoded 5' primer and a J-beta primer mix were used in a second PCR of roughly 7 to 11 cycles. TCRdb analysed the 5' RACE reads with MiXCR anew, one entry per CDR3 protein. The sample lists approximately 1.5 million distinct CDR3 sequences, about 35% occurring once. The sequenced sample was blood. Receptor source: a woman in her twenties or thirties in good health.

This clonotype has just a few counts. The CDR3 DNA reads as TGCAGCGTCGACCGGGACCCTCCCCGTGAGCAGTTCTTC. Amino acid sequence: CSVDRDPPREQFF. This rearrangement joins TRBV29-1 to TRBJ2-1; D might be TRBD1 or TRBD2, each matching 5 bases. Per the germline V gene, CDR1 is SQVTM and CDR2 is ANQGSEA. The CDR3 is 13 residues long. With 6 bases removed from V and 9 bases from J, the gap between germline ends came to 18 bases.

The chain carries TRBV2 and TRBJ2-2; a possible D gene is TRBD2 (6 bases). V was cut by 6 bases and J by 0 bases, with 8 bases left in between. This CDR3 contains 14 residues. Per germline, CDR1 SNHLY and CDR2 FYNNEI. CDR3: CASREGPNTGELFF. CDR3 sequence (DNA): TGTGCCAGCAGGGAGGGGCCGAACACCGGGGAGCTGTTTTTT.

There are a few counts of this clonotype. The rearrangement links TRBV7-9 to TRBJ2-1; D unresolved. Germline-derived CDR1 and CDR2 are SEHNR and FQNEAQ (reference sequence). CDR3 size: 14 residues. V lost 1 base to trimming and J lost 5 bases, with 9 bases between them. CDR3 sequence: CASSLGAEHNEQFF. The CDR3 nucleotides read TGTGCCAGCAGCTTAGGTGCAGAGCACAATGAGCAGTTCTTC.

This clonotype was seen a handful of times. The V call is TRBV7-9, the J call TRBJ2-1; tentatively, D is TRBD1 or TRBD2 (5 bases each). The V and J ends lost 6 bases and 1 base respectively, with 16 bases between them. The length of the CDR3 is 16 residues. Germline values: CDR1 SEHNR, CDR2 FQNEAQ (reference sequence). CDR3 amino acids: CASRPPSGSSYNEQFF. The DNA for the CDR3 is TGTGCCAGCAGACCCCCCTCAGGGAGTTCCTACAATGAGCAGTTCTTC.

This clonotype was seen many times. The chain has TRBV2 and TRBJ2-1; tentatively, D is TRBD2 (5 bases). Trimming took off 3 bases at V and 10 bases at J, with 7 bases between the two ends. The CDR3 covers 11 residues. The germline CDR1 and CDR2 sequences are SNHLY and FYNNEI. Written as DNA, the CDR3 is TGTGCCAGCAGTGAGTGGGAGGAGCAGTTCTTC. This sequence encodes CASSEWEEQFF.

This clonotype was counted ten times or more. The rearrangement links TRBV4-2 to TRBJ2-7; weak D call: TRBD2 (6 bases). The CDR3 runs to 17 residues. V lost 1 base, J lost 1 base, and 17 bases lay in between. CDR1 and CDR2 (germline): LGHNA, YNFKEQ. In DNA, the CDR3 is TGTGCCAGCAGCCAAGGCTTTGTCGGCGGGGCATCCTACGAGCAGTACTTC. It yields the protein CASSQGFVGGASYEQYF.

The chain carries TRBV5-1 and TRBJ1-2; D not resolved. The CDR3 consists of 18 residues. In germline, CDR1 is SGHRS, CDR2 YFSETQ. Deletions cut 0 bases from V and 1 base from J, with 19 bases between. The CDR3 region is CASSLAESGSRLNYGYTF. CDR3 nucleotides: TGCGCCAGCAGCTTGGCCGAATCAGGCTCCAGACTTAACTATGGCTACACCTTC.

This clonotype was counted once. The chain is built from TRBV20-1 and TRBJ2-6; D tentatively reads TRBD1 or TRBD2 (5 bases each). Germline loops: CDR1 DFQATT, CDR2 SNEGSKA (reference sequence). V shed 5 bases and J shed 4 bases, with 18 bases lying between them. The CDR3 has 16 residues. DNA for the CDR3: TGCAGTGCTGGTCCGGGCACGGGGACGGGGGCCAACGTCCTGACTTTC. Amino acids: CSAGPGTGTGANVLTF.

The J gene is TRBJ2-1, the V gene TRBV5-5, with 9 bases fitting TRBD1. V dropped 4 bases and J dropped 3; count of bases not matched to a gene: 8. The CDR3 runs to 16 residues. Looked up from germline, CDR1 is SGHKS and CDR2 is YYEKEE (reference sequence). The CDR3 region is CASSRSGTGNYNEQFF. The CDR3 region has the DNA TGTGCCAGCAGCCGCTCCGGGACAGGGAACTACAATGAGCAGTTCTTC.

The CDR3 DNA is TGCAGGGCCGACAGGGCGAACGCTTTCTTT. Residues: CRADRANAFF. J is TRBJ1-1 and V is TRBV20-1, with 7 positions matching TRBD1. The CDR3 sequence is 10 residues long. Germline CDR1 DFQATT, CDR2 SNEGSKA (reference sequence).

V usage is TRBV11-2 and J usage is TRBJ2-5; 10 bases fit TRBD2. The CDR3 contains 16 residues. Germline CDR1 is SGHAT and CDR2 is FQNNGV. The junction had 7 bases not matched to a gene; V was cut back by 5 bases and J by 1 base. Written as DNA, the CDR3 is TGTGCCAGCAGCCGGGGGACTAGCGCAGCCCAAGAGACCCAGTACTTC. This sequence encodes CASSRGTSAAQETQYF.

The chain joins TRBV2 to TRBJ1-2; 7 bases map to TRBD1. Germline CDR1 reads SNHLY; CDR2 reads FYNNEI. CDR3 length equals 11 residues. Losses at the gene ends were 8 bases for V and 5 bases for J; bases not matched to a gene: 2. The CDR3: CASGQVYGYTF. DNA of the CDR3: TGTGCCAGCGGACAGGTATATGGCTACACCTTC. Combining the CDR3 with reference TRBV2 and TRBJ1-2 gives the whole variable domain EPEVTQTPSHQVTQMGQEVILRCVPISNHLYFYWYRQILGQKVEFLVSFYNNEISEKSEIFDDQFSVERPDGSNFTLKIRSTKLEDSAMYFCASGQVYGYTFGSGTRLTVV.

J is TRBJ2-1 and V is TRBV3-1, with TRBD2 matching 11 bases. The ends lost 4 bases at V and 8 bases at J; junction bases unmatched: 16. Germline V lookup: CDR1 LGHDT, CDR2 YNNKEL (reference sequence). CDR3 length: 18 residues. The CDR3 reads CASSLSASTSGENDEQFF. CDR3 coding DNA: TGTGCCAGCAGCCTTTCGGCCTCGACTAGCGGGGAGAATGATGAGCAGTTCTTC.

This clonotype was observed a few times. The chain carries TRBV28 and TRBJ2-3; D call uncertain. This CDR3 comprises 13 residues. Germline V lookup: CDR1 MDHEN, CDR2 SYDVKM. Trimming took off 3 bases at V and 2 bases at J, with 6 bases between the two ends. CDR3 protein: CASSLEHTDTQYF. CDR3 bases: TGTGCCAGCAGTTTGGAGCACACAGATACGCAGTATTTT.

This clonotype was seen at least ten times. The chain recombines TRBV7-2 with TRBJ2-7, with no clear D. The CDR3 sequence is 12 residues long. The germline V gene encodes CDR1 SGHTA and CDR2 FQGNSA. V gave up 3 bases and J gave up 8 bases, with 11 bases separating them. CDR3 nucleotides: TGTGCCAGCAGCTTCGAAAGGGTTAAGCAGTACTTC. It is translated as CASSFERVKQYF.

The DNA of the CDR3 is TGCAGTGTCAAAGGTACCGGGAGGGGGACCTACGAGCAGTACTTC. Translated, it gives CSVKGTGRGTYEQYF. The chain joins TRBV20-1 to TRBJ2-7; 8 bases fit TRBD2. The junction had 13 bases not matched to a gene; V was cut back by 7 bases and J by 2 bases. CDR1 is DFQATT and CDR2 is SNEGSKA in the germline V gene (reference sequence). The CDR3 totals 15 residues.

Here the CDR3 reads CSARVPGSNGQYF. The DNA of the CDR3 is TGCAGTGCTAGAGTCCCAGGATCAAATGGGCAGTATTTT. The chain has TRBV20-1 and TRBJ2-3; D not resolved. V shed 1 base and J shed 11 bases, with 16 bases lying between them. Per the germline V gene, CDR1 is DFQATT and CDR2 is SNEGSKA (reference sequence). This CDR3 comprises 13 residues.